In its sample, the clone carrying this T cell receptor beta chain was seen a few times. The antigen is undetermined. The data originate from a study of response to subunit inactivated influenza vaccine. TCRdb fed the RT-PCR reads into MiXCR, producing one record per CDR3 protein. The sample records roughly 710,000 distinct CDR3 sequences, 13% to 15% being singletons. Study results and limitations: Every seasonal influenza vaccination brings in few new T cells, the authors suggested.

This CDR3 has 11 amino acids. Trimming removed 9 bases at V and 3 bases at J, with 8 bases between. Per the germline V gene, CDR1 is SEHNR and CDR2 is FQNEAQ (reference sequence). The sequenced sample was PBMCs from blood, obtained around 14 days before vaccination. This TCR was sampled from a man aged 45-65 years who received an inactivated influenza vaccine. This rearrangement joins TRBV7-9 to TRBJ1-1; D gene ambiguous. The CDR3: CASVVDTEAFF. In nucleotides, the CDR3 is TGTGCCAGTGTGGTGGACACTGAAGCTTTCTTT.